Listed here are 9 T cell receptor beta chains from one sample, sequenced in a study of blood T cells in healthy people across ages. Together with a sample-barcoded 5' primer, a J-beta primer mix was included in a second PCR lasting about 7 to 12 cycles. MiXCR was run by TCRdb on the 5' RACE reads, yielding one entry per CDR3 protein. The sample yields around 800,000 distinct CDR3 sequences, around half seen once. The sample consisted of blood. The source of these receptors is a man older than 75 in good health.

The chain has TRBV20-1 and TRBJ2-2; possibly TRBD1 for D (6 bases). The V end lost 6 bases, the J end lost 7 bases, and 18 bases lay between the germline ends. This CDR3 region has 14 residues. CDR1 and CDR2 from the germline V gene are DFQATT and SNEGSKA (reference sequence). The CDR3 spells CSARTRGRVGELFF. The CDR3 DNA follows: TGCAGTGCCAGAACCAGGGGAAGGGTCGGGGAGCTGTTTTTT.

The chain combines TRBV21-1 with TRBJ1-6. TRBV21-1 is a known pseudogene. The CDR3 covers 15 residues. CDR3 in amino acids: CAILVRDGYNSPLHF. The CDR3 DNA is TGTGCCATCCTCGTGAGAGACGGATATAATTCACCCCTCCACTTT.

This clonotype was detected a few times. J is TRBJ2-3 and V is TRBV2; D may be TRBD1 or TRBD2 (5 bases each). Trimming removed 8 bases from V and 3 bases from J, with 18 bases in between. The CDR3 is 15 amino acids. Germline V lookup: CDR1 SNHLY, CDR2 FYNNEI. The CDR3, as DNA: TGTGCCAGCGAGGATGGGGGAGATGGTACAGATACGCAGTATTTT. This codes for CASEDGGDGTDTQYF.

This clonotype appeared a few times. The chain recombines TRBV27 with TRBJ2-5; maybe TRBD2 (6 bases). This CDR3 has 14 residues. Trimming cost V 2 bases and J 5 bases, with 12 bases left between them. The germline V gene has CDR1 MNHEY and CDR2 SMNVEV (reference sequence). DNA for the CDR3: TGTGCCAGCAGTTTAAGCCGGAGGGCGGAGACCCAGTACTTC. Protein sequence: CASSLSRRAETQYF.

V and J are TRBV6-1 and TRBJ2-7, with 7 nucleotides matching TRBD1. This CDR3 comprises 19 residues. After removal of 7 bases from V and 7 bases from J, the junction contained 28 bases not matched to a gene. CDR1 and CDR2 from the germline V gene are MNHNS and SASEGT. The CDR3 nucleotides are TGTGCCAGCACCCGAACTCGAGGACAGGCCTCCTCTAGTTTAGGGGAGCAGTACTTC. It codes for CASTRTRGQASSSLGEQYF.

This clonotype was counted only a few times. The J gene is TRBJ1-4, the V gene TRBV7-9; tentative D call: TRBD1 (5 bases). The CDR3 covers 13 residues. From germline, CDR1 is SEHNR and CDR2 FQNEAQ (reference sequence). Trimming left V 8 bases short and J 5 bases short, with 12 bases between. The CDR3 DNA reads TGTGCCAGCGGGACCTCGGAGAATGAAAAACTGTTTTTT. It codes for CASGTSENEKLFF.

This clonotype has a handful of counts. The V and J genes are TRBV4-1 and TRBJ2-5, with TRBD1 matching over 9 bases. The CDR3 sequence is 16 residues long. V lost 0 bases and J lost 5; bases outside the gene matches: 7. In germline, CDR1 is MGHRA, CDR2 YSYEKL. CDR3: CASSQEPGTGIETQYF. DNA for the CDR3: TGCGCCAGCAGCCAAGAACCCGGGACAGGGATTGAGACCCAGTACTTC.

This rearrangement joins TRBV29-1 to TRBJ2-5; D ambiguous. CDR3 length: 11 amino acids. Germline CDR1 SQVTM, CDR2 ANQGSEA. CDR3 DNA: TGCACCATCTTCTGGGGAGAGACCCAGTACTTC. It yields the protein CTIFWGETQYF.

This clonotype was observed a few times. The chain uses TRBV9 and TRBJ2-7, with 9 nucleotides matching TRBD1. The V gene's germline CDR1 is SGDLS and CDR2 YYNGEE. The CDR3 covers 15 residues. V lost 0 bases to trimming and J lost 3 bases; unmatched junction nucleotides: 4. The CDR3 loop reads CASSVGGDRVYEQYF. The CDR3 DNA follows: TGTGCCAGCAGCGTAGGCGGGGACAGGGTCTACGAGCAGTACTTC.